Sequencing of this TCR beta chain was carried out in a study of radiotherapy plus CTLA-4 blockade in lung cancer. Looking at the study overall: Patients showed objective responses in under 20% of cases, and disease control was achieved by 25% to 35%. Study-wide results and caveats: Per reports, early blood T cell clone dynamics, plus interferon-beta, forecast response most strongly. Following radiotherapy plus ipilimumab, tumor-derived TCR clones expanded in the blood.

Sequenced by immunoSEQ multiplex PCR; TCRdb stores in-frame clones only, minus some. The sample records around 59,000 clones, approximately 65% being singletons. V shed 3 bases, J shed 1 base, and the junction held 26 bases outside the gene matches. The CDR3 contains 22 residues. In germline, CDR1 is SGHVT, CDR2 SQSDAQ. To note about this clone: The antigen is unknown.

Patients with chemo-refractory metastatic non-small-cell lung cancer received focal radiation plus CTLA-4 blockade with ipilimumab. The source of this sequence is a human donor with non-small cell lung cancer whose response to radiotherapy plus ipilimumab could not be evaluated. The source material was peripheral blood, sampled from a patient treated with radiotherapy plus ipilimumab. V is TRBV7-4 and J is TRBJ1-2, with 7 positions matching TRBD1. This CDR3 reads CASSLIRGPGGGGCVLNYGYTF. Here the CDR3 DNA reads TGTGCCAGCAGCTTGATAAGGGGGCCGGGAGGGGGCGGGTGTGTGCTTAACTATGGCTACACCTTC. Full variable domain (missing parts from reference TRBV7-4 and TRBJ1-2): GAGVSQSPRYKVAKRGRDVALRCDSISGHVTLYWYRQTLGQGSEVLTYSQSDAQRDKSGRPSGRFSAERPERSVSTLKIQRTEQGDSAVYLCASSLIRGPGGGGCVLNYGYTFGSGTRLTVV.